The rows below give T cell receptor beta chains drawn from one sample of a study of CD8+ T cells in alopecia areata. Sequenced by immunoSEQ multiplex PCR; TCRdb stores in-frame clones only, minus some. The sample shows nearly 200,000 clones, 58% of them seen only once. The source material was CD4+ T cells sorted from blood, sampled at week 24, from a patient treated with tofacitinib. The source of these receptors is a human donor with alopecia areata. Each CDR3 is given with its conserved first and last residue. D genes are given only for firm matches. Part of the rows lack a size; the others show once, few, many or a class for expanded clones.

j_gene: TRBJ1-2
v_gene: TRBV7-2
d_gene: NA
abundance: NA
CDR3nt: TGTGCCAGCAGCTTAGTTTGGCAGGAATCGGTCTATGGCTACACCTTC
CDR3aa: CASSLVWQESVYGYTF

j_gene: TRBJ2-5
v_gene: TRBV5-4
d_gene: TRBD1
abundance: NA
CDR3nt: TGTGCCAGCAGCTCCGGACAGGGGGCCATGGAGACCCAGTACTTC
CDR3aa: CASSSGQGAMETQYF

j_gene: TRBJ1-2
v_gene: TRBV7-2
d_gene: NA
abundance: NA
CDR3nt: TGTGCCAGCAGCTTAGCATCCGGGTGGGATGGCTACACCTTC
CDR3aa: CASSLASGWDGYTF

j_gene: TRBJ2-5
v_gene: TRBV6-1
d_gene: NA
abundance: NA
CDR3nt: TGTGCCAGCAGTGACCCTAGCGTTGAAGAGACCCAGTACTTC
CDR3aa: CASSDPSVEETQYF

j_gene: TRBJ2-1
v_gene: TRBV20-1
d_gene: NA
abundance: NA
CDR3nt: TGCAGTGGGAGTGGGTTTTATGAGCAGTTCTTC
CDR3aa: CSGSGFYEQFF

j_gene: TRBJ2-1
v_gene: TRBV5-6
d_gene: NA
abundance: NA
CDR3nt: TGTGCCAGCGAACATCGAGGCTCCTACAATGAGCAGTTCTTC
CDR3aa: CASEHRGSYNEQFF

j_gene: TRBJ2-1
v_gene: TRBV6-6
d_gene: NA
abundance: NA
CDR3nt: TGTGCCAGCAGCCTCGGGGGTGAGCAGTTCTTC
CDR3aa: CASSLGGEQFF

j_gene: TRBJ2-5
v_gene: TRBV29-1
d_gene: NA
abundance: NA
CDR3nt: TGCAGCGTCTTGGGACTGGAAGAGACCCAGTACTTC
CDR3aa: CSVLGLEETQYF

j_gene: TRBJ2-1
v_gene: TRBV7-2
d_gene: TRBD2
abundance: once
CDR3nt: TGTGCCAGCAGCGTCGGGACTAGCGGGGGGGAGCAGTTCTTC
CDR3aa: CASSVGTSGGEQFF

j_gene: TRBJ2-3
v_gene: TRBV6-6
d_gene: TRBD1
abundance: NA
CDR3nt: TGTGCCAGCAGTAAGACAGGGGCTAGCACAGATACGCAGTATTTT
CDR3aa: CASSKTGASTDTQYF

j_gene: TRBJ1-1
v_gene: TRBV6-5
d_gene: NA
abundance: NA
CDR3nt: TGTGCCAGCAGTTTCGGGACCCGAGCGACTGAAGCTTTCTTT
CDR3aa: CASSFGTRATEAFF

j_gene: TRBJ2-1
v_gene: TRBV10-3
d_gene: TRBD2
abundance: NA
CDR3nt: TGTGCCAACTATGGGACTAGCGGGGGGGCCCACAATGAGCAGTTCTTC
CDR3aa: CANYGTSGGAHNEQFF

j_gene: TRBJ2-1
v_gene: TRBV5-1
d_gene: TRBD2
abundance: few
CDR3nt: TGCGCCAGCAGCTTGACTAGCGGGACCTACAATGAGCAGTTCTTC
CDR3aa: CASSLTSGTYNEQFF

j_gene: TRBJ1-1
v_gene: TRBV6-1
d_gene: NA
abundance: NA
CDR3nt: TGTGCCAGCAGTTATTACACTGAAGCTTTCTTT
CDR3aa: CASSYYTEAFF

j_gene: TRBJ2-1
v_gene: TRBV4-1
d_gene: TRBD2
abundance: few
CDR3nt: TGCGCCAGCAGCGAAGATCCGGGACTAGCGGCCTACAATGAGCAGTTCTTC
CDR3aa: CASSEDPGLAAYNEQFF

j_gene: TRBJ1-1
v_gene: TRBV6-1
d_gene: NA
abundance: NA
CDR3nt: TGTGCCAGCAGTCGACAGGCGAAGGCGATGGCTTTCTTT
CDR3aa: CASSRQAKAMAFF

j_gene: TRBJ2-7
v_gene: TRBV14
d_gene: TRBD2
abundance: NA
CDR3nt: TGTGCCAGCAGCCAAGCGTGGCTAGCGGGAGGCCACGAGCAGTACTTC
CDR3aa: CASSQAWLAGGHEQYF

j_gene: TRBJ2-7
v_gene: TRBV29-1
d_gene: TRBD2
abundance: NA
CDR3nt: TGCAGCGTTCTCCCCGCGGTCCTAGCGGGAGGCTACGAGCAGTACTTC
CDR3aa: CSVLPAVLAGGYEQYF

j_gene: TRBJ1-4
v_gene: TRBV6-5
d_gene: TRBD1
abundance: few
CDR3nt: TGTGCCAGCAGCCGCGACGCGACAGGGGAAAAACTGTTTTTT
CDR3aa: CASSRDATGEKLFF